In its sample, the clone carrying this TCR beta chain is medium-sized. PBMC libraries mostly used around 460 ng of input genomic DNA, with six replicates per sample. Some clones are missing from TCRdb's copy, which holds only in-frame ones; the method was immunoSEQ multiplex PCR. The repertoire has just over 14,000 clones, about 70% of them found once; the top ten carry around 3%. The CDR3 has 16 residues. V trimming: 5 bases; J trimming: 0 bases; junction bases outside the gene matches: 5. Germline V gene sequence: CDR1 SEHNR, CDR2 FQNEAQ (reference sequence). These data originate in a study of neoadjuvant anti-PD-1 for oral cavity cancer.

This clonotype was sampled from a person aged 35-79 years with oral cavity squamous cell carcinoma. Sequencing was performed on PBMCs, taken before nivolumab (anti-PD-1) treatment. The chain couples TRBV7-9 to TRBJ2-3; 10 bases are a match to TRBD1. The CDR3 here is CASSGQGGTSTDTQYF. In nucleotides, the CDR3 is TGTGCCAGCAGCGGACAGGGGGGCACTAGCACAGATACGCAGTATTTT.